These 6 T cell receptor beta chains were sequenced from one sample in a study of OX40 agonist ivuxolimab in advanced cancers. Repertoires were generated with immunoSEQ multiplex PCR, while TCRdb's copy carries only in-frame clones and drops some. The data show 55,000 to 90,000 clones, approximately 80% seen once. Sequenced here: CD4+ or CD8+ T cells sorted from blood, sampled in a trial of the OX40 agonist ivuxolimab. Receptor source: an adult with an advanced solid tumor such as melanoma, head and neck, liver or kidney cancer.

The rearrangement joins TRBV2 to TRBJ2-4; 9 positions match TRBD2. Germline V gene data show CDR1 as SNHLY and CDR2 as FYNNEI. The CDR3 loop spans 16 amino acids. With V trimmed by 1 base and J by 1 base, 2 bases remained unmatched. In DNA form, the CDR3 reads TGTGCCAGCAGTGAAGGCCTAGCGGGGGCCAAAAACATTCAGTACTTC. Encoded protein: CASSEGLAGAKNIQYF. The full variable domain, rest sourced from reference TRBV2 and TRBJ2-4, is EPEVTQTPSHQVTQMGQEVILRCVPISNHLYFYWYRQILGQKVEFLVSFYNNEISEKSEIFDDQFSVERPDGSNFTLKIRSTKLEDSAMYFCASSEGLAGAKNIQYFGAGTRLSVL.

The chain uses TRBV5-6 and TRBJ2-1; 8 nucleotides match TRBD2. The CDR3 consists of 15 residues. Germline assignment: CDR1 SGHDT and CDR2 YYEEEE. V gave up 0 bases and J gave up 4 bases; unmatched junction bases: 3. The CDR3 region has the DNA TGTGCCAGCAGCTTGGGCGGGGGGAAATACAATGAGCAGTTCTTC. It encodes CASSLGGGKYNEQFF.

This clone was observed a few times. In nucleotides, the CDR3 is TGTGCCAGCAGATTAGAGAACACCGGGGAGCTGTTTTTT. Protein product: CASRLENTGELFF. This chain joins TRBV2 and TRBJ2-2; D not resolved. The CDR3 has 13 amino acids. Per the germline V gene, CDR1 is SNHLY and CDR2 is FYNNEI. The germline V and J ends were trimmed by 6 bases and 1 base, with 6 bases remaining between them.

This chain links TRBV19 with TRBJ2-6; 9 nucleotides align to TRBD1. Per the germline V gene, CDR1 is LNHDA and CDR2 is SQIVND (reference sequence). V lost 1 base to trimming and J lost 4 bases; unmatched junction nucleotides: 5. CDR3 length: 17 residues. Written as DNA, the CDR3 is TGTGCCAGTAGTATAGGTACAGGGGGCTCCGGGGCCAACGTCCTGACTTTC. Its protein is CASSIGTGGSGANVLTF.

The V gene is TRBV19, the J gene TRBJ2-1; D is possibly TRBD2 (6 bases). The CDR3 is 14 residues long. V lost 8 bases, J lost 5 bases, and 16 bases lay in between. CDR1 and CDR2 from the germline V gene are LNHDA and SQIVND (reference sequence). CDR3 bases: TGTGCCAGTGGCCGCGGGGCGCGGAACAATGAGCAGTTCTTC. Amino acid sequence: CASGRGARNNEQFF.

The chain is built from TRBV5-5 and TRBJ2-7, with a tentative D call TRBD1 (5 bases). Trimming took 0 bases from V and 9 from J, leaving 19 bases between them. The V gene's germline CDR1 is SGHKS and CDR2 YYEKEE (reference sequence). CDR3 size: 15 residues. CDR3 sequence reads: CASSLAYGQGKSQYF. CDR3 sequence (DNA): TGTGCCAGCAGCTTGGCCTATGGGCAGGGAAAATCGCAGTACTTC.